The rows below give T cell receptor beta chains drawn from one sample of a study of brain metastases from non-small cell lung cancer. TCRdb keeps only in-frame clones here, not all; method: immunoSEQ multiplex PCR. The table has some 2,000 clones, approximately 85% seen once. The sequenced sample was primary lung tumor tissue. These receptors came from a donor aged 40 or older with non-small cell lung cancer. Both conserved end residues are part of each CDR3. A D gene is named only where the DNA matches it firmly. Clone size appears in some rows only: once, few, many, or a class for an expanded clone.

TGTGCCAGCGTAGGCAGGGGGCGCGGAGAGACCCAGTACTTC | CASVGRGRGETQYF | TRBV2 | once | TRBD1 | TRBJ2-5
TGTGCCAGCAGCCAAGAGGTGCAGGACACTGAAGCTTTCTTT | CASSQEVQDTEAFF | TRBV3-1/TRBV3-2 | . | . | TRBJ1-1
TGTGCCACCACCGGGGGGAAGGAAGCTTTCTTT | CATTGGKEAFF | TRBV6-5 | . | . | TRBJ1-1
TGTGCCAGCAGTTACGGTTGGGGAAGCAATCAGCCCCAGCATTTT | CASSYGWGSNQPQHF | TRBV6-5 | . | . | TRBJ1-5
TGCGCCAGCAGCTGGTCTGGGACAGGGAGGGCTGAGCAGTTCTTC | CASSWSGTGRAEQFF | TRBV5-1 | . | TRBD1 | TRBJ2-1
TGTGCCAGCAGCTTAAATGGACCTCGACCCGGATTATCAGACTATGGCTACACCTTC | CASSLNGPRPGLSDYGYTF | TRBV7-3 | few | . | TRBJ1-2
TGTGCCAGCAGCAAAGACCGGGACAGAAACAATGAGCAGTTCTTC | CASSKDRDRNNEQFF | TRBV21-1 | . | . | TRBJ2-1
TGTGCCAGTAGTATAGGAGGAGAGACCCAGTACTTC | CASSIGGETQYF | TRBV19 | . | . | TRBJ2-5
TGTGCCAGCAGTTTTTTTTCAGGTTACGAGCAGTACTTC | CASSFFSGYEQYF | TRBV12-3/TRBV12-4 | . | . | TRBJ2-7
TGCGCCAGCAGCCGAAGTGTAGGGCTAGCGCAGCACAATGAGCAGTTCTTC | CASSRSVGLAQHNEQFF | TRBV5-1 | . | . | TRBJ2-1
TGTGCCAGCAGCCAAGTCAGCGGGGGGGGCAATGAGCAGTTCTTC | CASSQVSGGGNEQFF | TRBV14 | . | TRBD2 | TRBJ2-1
TGTGCCTGGACGGACAGGGTTAGCAATCAGCCCCAGCATTTT | CAWTDRVSNQPQHF | TRBV30 | few | TRBD1 | TRBJ1-5
TGTGCCAGTACTGATAGAAGAGGGTTCACCGGGGAGCTGTTTTTT | CASTDRRGFTGELFF | TRBV19 | . | . | TRBJ2-2
TGTGCCAGCAGCTCCTTAGCGGGAGCGGATAATGAGCAGTTCTTC | CASSSLAGADNEQFF | TRBV11-3 | . | TRBD2 | TRBJ2-1
TGTGCCAGCAGTTCCGATCCCCCCCGTGGCTACACCTTC | CASSSDPPRGYTF | TRBV5-5 | . | . | TRBJ1-2
TGTGCCTGGGGAAGAGGAAACTACGAGCAGTACTTC | CAWGRGNYEQYF | TRBV30 | . | . | TRBJ2-7
TGTGCCAGCAGCTTGGCCAGGGGGGACCGCACCTTC | CASSLARGDRTF | TRBV5-4 | . | TRBD1 | TRBJ1-2
TGTGCCAGCAGCCTCCTATTAGCGGGTCCCCCCCGAAGCTCCTACAATGAGCAGTTCTTC | CASSLLLAGPPRSSYNEQFF | TRBV6-2/TRBV6-3 | . | TRBD2 | TRBJ2-1
TGTGCCAGCAGCTTAGGCCAGAGGGCCCCGGAGCAGTTCTTC | CASSLGQRAPEQFF | TRBV11-3 | . | . | TRBJ2-1
TGTGCCAACAGCTTATCAGAGCCAGGGCTTACTGAAGCTTTCTTT | CANSLSEPGLTEAFF | TRBV7-8 | . | . | TRBJ1-1
TGTGCCAGCAGTGACTCGTCGAGGAGGACGTTCTTC | CASSDSSRRTFF | TRBV6-4 | . | . | TRBJ2-1
TGTGCCAGCACCCCCGATCTCTTAAAGGACATTCAGTACTTC | CASTPDLLKDIQYF | TRBV7-9 | few | . | TRBJ2-4
TGTGCCTGGAGTGTGGACATCTATCAGCCCCAGCATTTT | CAWSVDIYQPQHF | TRBV30 | few | . | TRBJ1-5
TGTGCCAGCAGCTTCCTAGCGGGAGCGCGGGAGCAGTTCTTC | CASSFLAGAREQFF | TRBV7-9 | . | TRBD2 | TRBJ2-1